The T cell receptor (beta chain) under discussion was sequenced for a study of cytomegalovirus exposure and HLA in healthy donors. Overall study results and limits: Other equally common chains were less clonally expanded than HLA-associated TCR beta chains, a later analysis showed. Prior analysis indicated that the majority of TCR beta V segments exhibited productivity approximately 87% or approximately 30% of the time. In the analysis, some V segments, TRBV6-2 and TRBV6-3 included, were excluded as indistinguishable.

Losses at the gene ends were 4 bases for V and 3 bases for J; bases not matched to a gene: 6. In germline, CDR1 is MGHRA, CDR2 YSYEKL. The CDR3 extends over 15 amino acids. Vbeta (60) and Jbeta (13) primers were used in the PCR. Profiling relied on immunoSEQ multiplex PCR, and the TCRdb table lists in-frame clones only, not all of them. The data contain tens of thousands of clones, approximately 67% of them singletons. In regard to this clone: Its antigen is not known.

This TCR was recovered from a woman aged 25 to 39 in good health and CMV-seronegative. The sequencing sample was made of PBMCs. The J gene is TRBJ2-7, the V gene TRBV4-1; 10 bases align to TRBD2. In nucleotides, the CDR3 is TGCGCCAGCAGCCCGGGACTAGCGCTAAACTACGAGCAGTACTTC. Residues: CASSPGLALNYEQYF.